The table lists the clone carrying this T cell receptor (beta chain) with a few counts. The antigen is undetermined. The sample comes from a study of beta chain features in type 1 diabetes. Study-wide points: HLA effects on TCRB rearrangement stayed unresolved here. All four CD4+ subsets of Type 1 diabetes patients contained TCRB CDR3s that were moderately but significantly shorter. When VDJ junctions were examined, type 1 diabetes patients showed fewer insertions and more deletions.

The CDR3 has 18 residues. CDR1 LNHNV and CDR2 YYDKDF come from the germline V gene (reference sequence). The V and J ends lost 0 bases and 3 bases respectively, with 21 bases between them. The entirety of the isolated RNA underwent reverse transcription, so expressed TCRB transcripts were sequenced. This table comes from immunoSEQ multiplex PCR, and its TCRdb copy is limited to in-frame clones, with some not included. This sample has more than 300,000 clones; around 12% occur once, and the top ten carry 0.0095% to 0.012%. The sequenced sample consisted of naive CD4+ T cells from blood. This chain joins TRBV15 and TRBJ2-7; D is perhaps TRBD1 (6 bases). This sequence was found in a young woman with type 1 diabetes. CDR3 residues: CATSRDKFKGTGLYEQYF. Here the CDR3 DNA reads TGTGCCACCAGCAGAGATAAGTTTAAAGGAACAGGGCTCTACGAGCAGTACTTC.